This T cell receptor beta chain was captured by sequencing in a study of CD4 T cells in relation to SARS-CoV-2 and coronaviruses. Sequencing was performed with immunoSEQ multiplex PCR; in TCRdb, only in-frame clones are kept and a portion is missing. The profile shows 15,000 to 20,000 clones, over 60% of them singletons. V was pared by 1 base and J by 6 bases, with 11 bases between. The CDR3 loop spans 14 amino acids. The germline V gene encodes CDR1 SGHRS and CDR2 YFSETQ. The unexposed donors gave CD4+ T cells in about 2011-2018, prior to COVID-19. After about 11 days of culture, CD4+ T cells were isolated. On this clone: Its target is not known.

The source of this sequence is a human donor in good health. Input material: CD4+ T cells from PBMCs, cultured in vitro. The rearrangement joins TRBV5-1 to TRBJ2-1; the D is unclear. The CDR3 DNA sequence: TGCGCCAGCAGCTTGCAATCTACCACCAATGAGCAGTTCTTC. Translation gives CASSLQSTTNEQFF.